This TCR beta chain derives from a study of T-cell reconstitution after alpha-beta-depleted transplantation in children. Using unique molecular identifiers, the investigators prepared the TCRbeta library. TCRdb reprocessed the PCR reads with MiXCR, giving one entry per CDR3 protein. Here the sample spans 70,000 or so distinct CDR3 sequences, roughly a tenth being singletons. General study results and limits: In some patients, recipient T cells and intrathymic progenitors surviving conditioning explained high day-60 diversity. One year post-transplant, T-cell counts and diversity were largely derived from T cells produced anew. Roughly two months post-transplant, alpha-beta T cells reportedly originated from several hundred graft clones that had expanded.

Trimming cost V 0 bases and J 5 bases, with 10 bases left between them. The CDR3 is made up of 14 amino acids. Germline CDR1 MGHRA, CDR2 YSYEKL. This clonotype was recorded at least ten times. Its target is unknown. The chain joins TRBV4-1 to TRBJ2-5; possible D gene TRBD2, 6 bases. The source is a boy aged 5-17 years with acute myeloid leukemia, due to receive a stem cell transplant. The sequencing here drew on PBMCs, taken before TCRalphabeta/CD19-depleted stem cell transplant. For the CDR3, the DNA is TGCGCCAGCAGCCAAGATCTAGGGAGGGAGACCCAGTACTTC. It specifies CASSQDLGRETQYF.